This passage covers 31 T cell receptor beta chains from one sample sequenced in a study of shared clonotypes between healthy human individuals. TCRdb's copy holds only in-frame clones and misses some; the assay was immunoSEQ multiplex PCR. The sample records about 480,000 clones, approximately 79% being singletons. The source material was PBMCs. The receptors shown here come from a middle-aged woman in good health. Some clones in this sample may be carry-over from other donors' samples.

The genes are TRBV5-6 and TRBJ2-5, with D maybe TRBD1 (6 bases). This CDR3 spans 16 amino acids. The germline CDR1 and CDR2 sequences are SGHDT and YYEEEE. V lost 0 bases to trimming and J lost 5 bases, with 17 bases between them. The CDR3 loop reads CASSLGRGSSYETQYF. As DNA, the CDR3 is TGTGCCAGCAGCTTGGGCAGGGGCTCTTCCTACGAGACCCAGTACTTC.

The V call is TRBV11-2, the J call TRBJ2-7; 9 bases are shared with TRBD2. Germline-derived CDR1 and CDR2 are SGHAT and FQNNGV. The CDR3 runs 15 residues. J gave up 6 bases and V 3 bases, and 9 bases lay outside the gene matches. Here the CDR3 reads CASSFSPRGRGEQYF. The CDR3 DNA reads TGTGCCAGCAGCTTCTCTCCCCGCGGGAGGGGCGAGCAGTACTTC.

The V call is TRBV14, the J call TRBJ1-1, with D unresolved. V lost 4 bases and J 6 bases, leaving 15 bases between the germline ends. CDR1 SGHDN and CDR2 FVKESK come from the germline V gene. The CDR3 extends over 14 amino acids. The CDR3 reads CASSPPQGRSEAFF. CDR3 bases: TGTGCCAGCAGCCCCCCCCAAGGGCGGTCTGAAGCTTTCTTT.

This clone was seen only once. This chain uses TRBV5-1 with TRBJ2-7; D uncertain. CDR1 SGHRS and CDR2 YFSETQ come from the germline V gene. V was pared by 0 bases and J by 3 bases, with 10 bases between. The CDR3 consists of 14 residues. Here the CDR3 DNA reads TGCGCCAGCAGCTTGGCGGGCCTTATCTACGAGCAGTACTTC. Translation gives CASSLAGLIYEQYF.

This chain links TRBV10-1 with TRBJ2-4; 9 bases are shared with TRBD2. CDR1 and CDR2 from the germline V gene are WNHNN and SYGVQD (reference sequence). V was pared by 0 bases and J by 4 bases, with 1 base of the junction left unmatched. This CDR3 is 15 amino acids long. In nucleotides, the CDR3 is TGCGCCAGCAGTGAGTCTAGCGGGAGAAAAAACATTCAGTACTTC. The encoded protein is CASSESSGRKNIQYF.

The V gene is TRBV27, the J gene TRBJ2-3; tentative D call: TRBD2 (6 bases). Germline V gives CDR1 MNHEY, CDR2 SMNVEV (reference sequence). This CDR3 spans 17 amino acids. Trimming took off 0 bases at V and 4 bases at J, with 17 bases between the two ends. The CDR3 DNA follows: TGTGCCAGCAGTTTATCTCGCCCGGGAGTTGGCCCAGATACGCAGTATTTT. Translated: CASSLSRPGVGPDTQYF.

V gene TRBV4-2 combines with J gene TRBJ2-5; TRBD1 might be the D (6 bases). In germline, CDR1 is LGHNA, CDR2 YNFKEQ. Trimming left V 4 bases short and J 3 bases short, with 12 bases between. This CDR3 is built from 14 residues. The CDR3 DNA sequence: TGTGCCAGCAGCCCGGATGGACAGAAAGAGACCCAGTACTTC. As protein: CASSPDGQKETQYF.

The chain combines TRBV5-1 with TRBJ1-1; 7 nucleotides align to TRBD1. This CDR3 spans 16 amino acids. Germline V gene lookup returns CDR1 SGHRS and CDR2 YFSETQ. The trim removed 0 bases at V and 1 base at J, leaving 6 bases unmatched. CDR3 sequence (DNA): TGCGCCAGCAGCTTGGCCGGGACAGCTTCGAACACTGAAGCTTTCTTT. It yields the protein CASSLAGTASNTEAFF.

The genes are TRBV5-1 and TRBJ2-5, with TRBD2 matching 10 bases. The germline V gene has CDR1 SGHRS and CDR2 YFSETQ. This CDR3 is built from 16 residues. With V trimmed by 0 bases and J by 4 bases, 6 bases remained unmatched. CDR3 region: CASSLGVSGRLETQYF. The CDR3 DNA follows: TGCGCCAGCAGCTTGGGGGTTAGCGGGAGGCTAGAGACCCAGTACTTC.

This chain connects TRBV5-1 to TRBJ2-1; a weak D match, TRBD2 (6 bases). CDR1 and CDR2 (germline): SGHRS, YFSETQ. Deletions cut 0 bases from V and 5 bases from J, with 12 bases between. This CDR3 spans 15 amino acids. CDR3 amino acids: CASSLVLANNNEQFF. The CDR3 DNA reads TGCGCCAGCAGCTTGGTCCTAGCGAACAACAATGAGCAGTTCTTC.

V usage is TRBV15 and J usage is TRBJ1-1, with unresolved D. V dropped 6 bases and J dropped 1 base, with 18 bases sitting between them. The germline gives CDR1 LNHNV, CDR2 YYDKDF (reference sequence). The CDR3 contains 16 residues. DNA of the CDR3: TGTGCCACCAGTCACCTGGGCCAAAAAAAGAACACTGAAGCTTTCTTT. This sequence encodes CATSHLGQKKNTEAFF.

The V gene is TRBV2, the J gene TRBJ2-2; TRBD2 might be the D (6 bases). The CDR3 loop spans 14 amino acids. Germline CDR1 SNHLY, CDR2 FYNNEI. Trimming stripped 5 bases from V and 5 bases from J, with 12 bases between. DNA of the CDR3: TGTGCCAGCAGTTGGGACTCCCAAACCGGGGAGCTGTTTTTT. Translated, it gives CASSWDSQTGELFF.

The V call is TRBV10-2, the J call TRBJ2-5; 7 bases are shared with TRBD1. Germline V CDR1 and CDR2: WSHSY, SAAADI. V dropped 4 bases and J dropped 2; count of bases not matched to a gene: 1. The CDR3 has 13 residues. The CDR3 reads CASSGGQQETQYF. CDR3 in DNA: TGCGCCAGCAGTGGGGGACAGCAAGAGACCCAGTACTTC.

The chain combines TRBV13 with TRBJ2-7, with 10 bases fitting TRBD2. The V segment lost 0 bases and the J segment 5 bases; nucleotides outside the gene matches: 4. Germline CDR1 reads PRHDT; CDR2 reads FYEKMQ (reference sequence). The CDR3 totals 15 residues. DNA of the CDR3: TGTGCCAGCAGCTTAGGGCTAGCGGGAGATCACGAGCAGTACTTC. This encodes CASSLGLAGDHEQYF.

A few counts support this clone. The chain carries TRBV5-4 and TRBJ2-1; 9 nucleotides line up with TRBD2. V was clipped by 3 bases and J by 0 bases; unmatched bases: 7. Per the germline V gene, CDR1 is SGHNT and CDR2 is YYREEE (reference sequence). The CDR3 is 17 amino acids. For the CDR3, the DNA is TGTGCCAGCAGCTCTAAGACTAGCGGAGACTCCTACAATGAGCAGTTCTTC. It encodes CASSSKTSGDSYNEQFF.

The V and J genes are TRBV27 and TRBJ1-2; tentative D call: TRBD1 (6 bases). The CDR3 length is 14 residues. Trimming shortened V by 3 bases and J by 8 bases, and 16 bases separated the two germline ends. The germline CDR1 and CDR2 sequences are MNHEY and SMNVEV (reference sequence). Here the CDR3 reads CASSLSSGAGGYTF. The DNA of the CDR3 is TGTGCCAGCAGTTTGTCTTCAGGGGCGGGGGGCTACACCTTC.

The chain recombines TRBV7-3 with TRBJ1-2; the D gene is possibly TRBD1 (6 bases). CDR3 length: 15 residues. Germline-derived CDR1 and CDR2 are SGHTA and FQGTGA. V was cut by 5 bases and J by 4 bases, with 17 bases left in between. CDR3 DNA: TGTGCCAGCAGCCCTGAACAGGGATCTCCCTATGGCTACACCTTC. As protein: CASSPEQGSPYGYTF.

The table lists this clone with many counts. The CDR3 loop reads CASSLVGLAGGMGTDTQYF. Here the CDR3 DNA reads TGTGCCAGCAGCTTAGTGGGCCTAGCGGGAGGTATGGGCACAGATACGCAGTATTTT. The chain uses TRBV7-2 and TRBJ2-3, with 11 nucleotides matching TRBD2. The CDR3 is made up of 19 amino acids. Unmatched junction bases numbered 10, after V lost 1 base and J lost 1 base. Per germline, CDR1 SGHTA and CDR2 FQGNSA.

This clone was seen once. The chain couples TRBV30 to TRBJ1-2, with unresolved D. Trimming left V 5 bases short and J 9 bases short, with 16 bases between. Germline CDR1 reads GTSNPN; CDR2 reads SVGIG (reference sequence). There are 12 residues in the CDR3. This CDR3 is CAWFNSDPRYTF. The CDR3 DNA reads as TGTGCCTGGTTCAACAGCGACCCTCGCTACACCTTC.

In its sample, this clone was seen a few times. This chain joins TRBV5-6 and TRBJ1-3; D might be TRBD1 (5 bases). Between the trimmed V and J ends, which lost 10 bases and 2 bases, there was a span of 16 bases. CDR3 length: 14 amino acids. Germline assignment: CDR1 SGHDT and CDR2 YYEEEE. In DNA form, the CDR3 reads TGTGCCTCTCGACGGGGCCCCACTGGAAACACCATATATTTT. It is translated as CASRRGPTGNTIYF. Using reference TRBV5-6 and TRBJ1-3 for the parts outside the CDR3, the full variable domain is DAGVTQSPTHLIKTRGQQVTLRCSPKSGHDTVSWYQQALGQGPQFIFQYYEEEERQRGNFPDRFSGHQFPNYSSELNVNALLLGDSALYLCASRRGPTGNTIYFGEGSWLTVV.

This sequence joins TRBV5-4 and TRBJ1-5; no clear D. Deletions cut 0 bases from V and 8 bases from J, with 12 bases between. In germline, CDR1 is SGHNT, CDR2 YYREEE (reference sequence). This CDR3 has 14 amino acids. Here the CDR3 reads CASSLEGAQEPQHF. For the CDR3, the DNA is TGTGCCAGCAGCTTGGAGGGTGCCCAGGAGCCCCAGCATTTT. Full variable domain (rest looked up from reference TRBV5-4 and TRBJ1-5): ETGVTQSPTHLIKTRGQQVTLRCSSQSGHNTVSWYQQALGQGPQFIFQYYREEENGRGNFPPRFSGLQFPNYSSELNVNALELDDSALYLCASSLEGAQEPQHFGDGTRLSIL.

The chain combines TRBV6-1 with TRBJ1-5, with no clear D. CDR1 and CDR2 from the germline V gene are MNHNS and SASEGT. The V end lost 10 bases, the J end lost 3 bases, and 13 bases lay between the germline ends. There are 13 residues in the CDR3. The CDR3 region has the DNA TGTGCCACCTGTCTATCGACCAATCAGCCCCAGCATTTT. Its translation is CATCLSTNQPQHF.

V is TRBV11-3 and J is TRBJ2-2; maybe TRBD1 (6 bases). The CDR3 is 15 amino acids. V was clipped by 5 bases and J by 4 bases, with 14 bases between them. Germline V gene lookup returns CDR1 SGHNT and CDR2 YENEEA. CDR3 nucleotide sequence: TGTGCCAGCAGCATTACAGGGTTGGGCACCGGGGAGCTGTTTTTT. This codes for CASSITGLGTGELFF. The whole variable domain, filled in from reference TRBV11-3 and TRBJ2-2, reads EAGVVQSPRYKIIEKKQPVAFWCNPISGHNTLYWYLQNLGQGPELLIRYENEEAVDDSQLPKDRFSAERLKGVDSTLKIQPAELGDSAVYLCASSITGLGTGELFFGEGSRLTVL.

The chain joins TRBV30 to TRBJ2-5, with no clear D. This CDR3 region has 14 residues. Trimming took off 1 base at V and 4 bases at J, with 13 bases between the two ends. Germline CDR1 reads GTSNPN; CDR2 reads SVGIG (reference sequence). The CDR3: CAWSGGRVRETQYF. The DNA for the CDR3 is TGTGCCTGGAGTGGTGGACGGGTGAGAGAGACCCAGTACTTC.

In its sample, this clone was seen a few times. The J gene is TRBJ1-1, the V gene TRBV5-1; 7 positions match TRBD1. Germline CDR1 SGHRS, CDR2 YFSETQ. The CDR3 runs 13 residues. The ends lost 4 bases at V and 11 bases at J; junction bases unmatched: 11. The CDR3 nucleotides read TGCGCCAGCAGCCACCCTGACAGGGTCGGGGCTTTCTTT. Translating it yields CASSHPDRVGAFF.

The chain uses TRBV7-2 and TRBJ2-7; D ambiguous. The CDR3 spans 15 residues. The germline V and J ends were trimmed by 0 bases and 3 bases, with 12 bases remaining between them. From germline, CDR1 is SGHTA and CDR2 FQGNSA. Here the CDR3 DNA reads TGTGCCAGCAGCTTAGCACCTACCGCCAGCTACGAGCAGTACTTC. Protein product: CASSLAPTASYEQYF.

J is TRBJ2-5 and V is TRBV5-1; no firm D call. V was shortened by 6 bases and J by 0 bases, with 9 bases between the two germline ends. CDR1 and CDR2 from the germline V gene are SGHRS and YFSETQ. This CDR3 comprises 13 residues. The CDR3 reads CASMASYQETQYF. In DNA form, the CDR3 reads TGCGCCAGCATGGCCTCGTACCAAGAGACCCAGTACTTC.

In regard to this clone: This may arise from a read error, as a much more abundant clone is one base away. The genes are TRBV9 and TRBJ1-1; TRBD1 is a possible D gene (5 bases). The CDR3 totals 13 residues. V gave up 0 bases and J gave up 3 bases, with 6 bases separating them. Germline V gives CDR1 SGDLS, CDR2 YYNGEE. The CDR3 region has the DNA TGTGCCAGCAGCGTAGGGGGGGACACTGAAGCTTTCTTT. Protein sequence: CASSVGGDTEAFF. The complete variable domain, with remaining parts taken from reference TRBV9 and TRBJ1-1, reads DSGVTQTPKHLITATGQRVTLRCSPRSGDLSVYWYQQSLDQGLQFLIQYYNGEERAKGNILERFSAQQFPDLHSELNLSSLELGDSALYFCASSVGGDTEAFFGQGTRLTVV.

V is TRBV7-9 and J is TRBJ1-5; perhaps TRBD1 as D (6 bases). Trimming took 1 base from V and 9 from J, leaving 10 bases between them. The V gene's germline CDR1 is SEHNR and CDR2 FQNEAQ (reference sequence). This CDR3 is 13 amino acids long. CDR3 protein: CASSLGGAGPQHF. CDR3 nucleotide sequence: TGTGCCAGCAGCTTAGGGGGGGCCGGGCCCCAGCATTTT.

The chain combines TRBV5-1 with TRBJ2-4; D is possibly TRBD2 (6 bases). Per germline, CDR1 SGHRS and CDR2 YFSETQ. This CDR3 spans 16 amino acids. Trimming removed 3 bases at V and 0 bases at J, with 13 bases between. The CDR3 spells CASSSDPGLAKNIQYF. In nucleotides, the CDR3 is TGCGCCAGCAGCTCCGACCCGGGACTAGCCAAAAACATTCAGTACTTC.

The CDR3 here is CASSLAPQAAYNEQFF. The DNA of the CDR3 is TGCGCCAGCAGCTTGGCTCCTCAGGCCGCCTACAATGAGCAGTTCTTC. V is TRBV5-1 and J is TRBJ2-1; no clear D gene. Germline V lookup: CDR1 SGHRS, CDR2 YFSETQ. The CDR3 covers 16 residues. The V and J ends lost 0 bases and 2 bases respectively, with 12 bases between them.